Shown below are 12 T cell receptor beta chains from a single sample sequenced in a study of T-cell reconstitution after alpha-beta-depleted transplantation in children (TCRdb year 2016). Preparation of the library involved PCR. The sequencer listed for this sample is Illumina HiSeq 2500. Molecular barcoding was employed in the preparation of TCR libraries, with unique molecular identifiers being used to normalize TCRbeta repertoire quantification. Through fastp at Q25 and MiXCR, TCRdb rebuilt clones from the public reads, retaining in-frame beta chains. Rows matching on CDR3 protein sequence are summarized as one entry with the most common DNA and genes. The sample table lists under 850,000 distinct CDR3 sequences, under 15% of them with a count of one. The ten largest make up around 0.76% of the sample. The sample's treatment or condition label, in plain terms: allogeneic hematopoietic cell transplantation with graft depleted of TCRalphabeta T cells and CD19 B cells.

The material sequenced was PBMCs, taken before TCRalphabeta/CD19-depleted stem cell transplant. These receptors were obtained from a girl between 2 and 10 years old with congenital amegakaryocytic thrombocytopenia, due to receive a stem cell transplant.

Comment on this clonotype: One end of the junction is discordant with germline, which a read error may explain. V gene TRBV28 combines with J gene TRBJ2-1; D is ambiguous. The CDR3 consists of 11 residues. Germline loops: CDR1 MDHEN, CDR2 SYDVKM. DNA for the CDR3: TGTGCCAGCAGTTTCCTCAATAAGCAGTTCTTC. It is translated as CASSFLNKQFF.

The CDR3 DNA reads TGTGCCAGCAGCGTAGTGGCTAGCGGGAGGGCCAGATTCGATGAGCAGTTCTTC. Translating it yields CASSVVASGRARFDEQFF. The chain links TRBV9 to TRBJ2-1; 12 bases are shared with TRBD2. Germline-derived CDR1 and CDR2 are SGDLS and YYNGEE. Losses at the gene ends were 0 bases for V and 8 bases for J; bases not matched to a gene: 12. There are 18 residues in the CDR3.

This clonotype was observed at least ten times. The chain has TRBV5-1 and TRBJ2-5, with 8 bases matching TRBD1. The CDR3 length is 14 residues. V gave up 4 bases and J gave up 5 bases; unmatched junction bases: 7. CDR1 SGHRS and CDR2 YFSETQ come from the germline V gene. The CDR3 DNA is TGCGCCAGCAGCGCGACAGGGGTCTGGGAGACCCAGTACTTC. It specifies CASSATGVWETQYF.

This chain links TRBV20-1 with TRBJ2-5; TRBD2 agrees at 8 bases. The ends lost 5 bases at V and 5 bases at J; junction bases unmatched: 10. The germline V gene has CDR1 DFQATT and CDR2 SNEGSKA (reference sequence). CDR3 length: 14 residues. CDR3 nucleotides: TGCAGTGCTCCGGAGCTAACGGGAGGGGAGACCCAGTACTTC. It translates to CSAPELTGGETQYF.

This clonotype was observed many times. The chain combines TRBV29-1 with TRBJ1-1; weak D call: TRBD1 (6 bases). Germline assignment: CDR1 SQVTM and CDR2 ANQGSEA. V was cut by 5 bases and J by 1 base, with 11 bases left in between. The CDR3 length is 13 residues. CDR3 in amino acids: CSVCQTGNTEAFF. The CDR3, as DNA: TGCAGCGTTTGCCAGACAGGGAACACTGAAGCTTTCTTT.

At least ten counts were recorded for this clonotype. This chain connects TRBV29-1 to TRBJ2-1; D perhaps matches TRBD2 (6 bases). Looked up from germline, CDR1 is SQVTM and CDR2 is ANQGSEA. V lost 8 bases to trimming and J lost 9 bases, with 11 bases between them. The CDR3 totals 10 residues. As DNA, the CDR3 is TGCAGCATACGGGACTCTGAGCAGTTCTTC. Protein product: CSIRDSEQFF.

This clonotype was seen at least ten times. The rearrangement joins TRBV5-1 to TRBJ1-6; 8 nucleotides align to TRBD1. CDR1 is SGHRS, CDR2 YFSETQ, per germline. The CDR3 is made up of 16 amino acids. V shed 0 bases and J 8 bases; nucleotides not matched to a gene: 7. Written as DNA, the CDR3 is TGCGCCAGCAGCTTGGGGGCCACAGGGGGGCATTCACCCCTCCACTTT. Translating it yields CASSLGATGGHSPLHF.

The chain combines TRBV5-5 with TRBJ1-1, with a possible D match to TRBD1 (5 bases). Trimming cost V 3 bases and J 10 bases, with 25 bases left between them. Germline V gene data show CDR1 as SGHKS and CDR2 as YYEKEE (reference sequence). The CDR3 length is 16 residues. CDR3 DNA: TGTGCCAGCAGCTCCCGGTCAGGAGTGCAGGGCCGAAGAGCTTTCTTT. This sequence encodes CASSSRSGVQGRRAFF.

The chain links TRBV29-1 to TRBJ2-7; D is unresolved. V lost 4 bases and J 3 bases, leaving 10 bases between the germline ends. Germline V gene data show CDR1 as SQVTM and CDR2 as ANQGSEA. The CDR3 consists of 12 residues. Here the CDR3 DNA reads TGCAGCGTTGCATTTGGTGACTACGAGCAGTACTTC. Protein product: CSVAFGDYEQYF.

The sample holds many counts of this clonotype. The chain combines TRBV20-1 with TRBJ2-2, with a possible D match to TRBD2 (5 bases). Trimming removed 0 bases at V and 4 bases at J, with 12 bases between. The CDR3 spans 15 residues. Germline loops: CDR1 DFQATT, CDR2 SNEGSKA (reference sequence). In DNA form, the CDR3 reads TGCAGTGCTAGAGATGGAGGCACCGGCACCGGGGAGCTGTTTTTT. Its translation is CSARDGGTGTGELFF.

The chain is built from TRBV6-5 and TRBJ2-7; 7 bases fit TRBD2. This CDR3 has 11 amino acids. Germline values: CDR1 MNHEY, CDR2 SVGAGI. V was pared by 8 bases and J by 5 bases, with 3 bases of the junction left unmatched. The CDR3 DNA is TGTGCCAGCGGGGGAGGGGACGAGCAGTACTTC. Encoded protein: CASGGGDEQYF.

This clonotype appeared many times. V usage is TRBV25-1 and J usage is TRBJ2-1, with a tentative D call TRBD1 (6 bases). In germline, CDR1 is MGHDK, CDR2 SYGVNS. V was cut by 7 bases and J by 0 bases, with 13 bases left in between. The CDR3 consists of 15 residues. CDR3 sequence (DNA): TGTGCCAGCATAGGGGGACGGGGCTCCTACAATGAGCAGTTCTTC. As protein: CASIGGRGSYNEQFF.